The source of this T cell receptor beta chain is a study of cytomegalovirus exposure and HLA in healthy donors. Germline values: CDR1 KGHSH, CDR2 LQKENI. The CDR3 is 14 residues long. V gave up 3 bases and J gave up 4 bases; unmatched junction bases: 5. The protocol was immunoSEQ multiplex PCR, while the TCRdb copy is restricted to in-frame clones and leaves out a portion. The sample consists of 200,000 or so clones, 84% of them appearing once. This rearrangement joins TRBV18 to TRBJ2-7; the match to TRBD1 covers 8 bases. The sample consisted of PBMCs. The TCR sequence derives from a woman in her 30s in good health and CMV-seropositive. The CDR3 spells CASSPRDRSYEQYF. CDR3 coding DNA: TGTGCCAGCTCACCTCGGGACAGGTCTTACGAGCAGTACTTC.